The next 23 T cell receptor beta chains were all read from a single sample in a study of blood T cell repertoires in COVID-19. TCRdb's table, derived via immunoSEQ multiplex PCR, lists solely in-frame clones and lacks some. The sample contains roughly 400,000 clones, approximately 90% of which appear only once. Sequencing used PBMCs or T cells enriched from blood (not recorded which). Source of these receptors: a man aged 25 to 45 who had recovered from COVID-19.

The chain combines TRBV10-3 with TRBJ1-4; TRBD1 is a possible D gene (5 bases). This CDR3 has 13 amino acids. Trimming removed 8 bases at V and 5 bases at J, with 12 bases between. Per the germline V gene, CDR1 is ENHRY and CDR2 is SYGVKD. The CDR3 loop is CAIQDRINEKLFF. DNA of the CDR3: TGTGCCATCCAAGACAGAATCAATGAAAAACTGTTTTTT.

The gene calls are TRBV5-1 and TRBJ2-3; no definite D call. Germline V CDR1 and CDR2: SGHRS, YFSETQ. This CDR3 spans 15 amino acids. The V end was cut by 0 bases, the J end by 0 bases, with 8 bases between. The CDR3 nucleotides are TGCGCCAGCAGCTTGGCCGACACTAGCACAGATACGCAGTATTTT. It yields the protein CASSLADTSTDTQYF.

J is TRBJ2-1 and V is TRBV5-4, with a tentative D call TRBD1 (6 bases). The CDR3 length is 16 residues. The V end was cut by 4 bases, the J end by 8 bases, with 22 bases between. Per the germline V gene, CDR1 is SGHNT and CDR2 is YYREEE (reference sequence). The CDR3, as DNA: TGTGCCAGCAGCGCGGACAGCCTGCTCTCCCTCGATGAGCAGTTCTTC. Its protein is CASSADSLLSLDEQFF.

The chain combines TRBV19 with TRBJ1-1; D uncertain. Germline V gene sequence: CDR1 LNHDA, CDR2 SQIVND (reference sequence). Trimming took off 7 bases at V and 1 base at J, with 13 bases between the two ends. This CDR3 has 14 residues. The CDR3 bases are TGTGCCAGTACCCCCTGGGCCGAGAACACTGAAGCTTTCTTT. Protein sequence: CASTPWAENTEAFF.

This clone was seen a handful of times. J is TRBJ1-5 and V is TRBV7-9; TRBD1 might be the D (5 bases). Germline lookup yields CDR1 SEHNR and CDR2 FQNEAQ (reference sequence). This CDR3 is 13 amino acids long. Trimming removed 5 bases at V and 4 bases at J, with 9 bases between. The CDR3 region has the DNA TGTGCCAGCAGCCGCACAGGAAATCAGCCCCAGCATTTT. It yields the protein CASSRTGNQPQHF.

This clone was seen once. The chain has TRBV30 and TRBJ2-2; D possibly corresponds to TRBD1 (6 bases). V lost 0 bases and J lost 4, with 12 bases in between. The germline V gene encodes CDR1 GTSNPN and CDR2 SVGIG (reference sequence). This CDR3 has 15 residues. The CDR3 nucleotides read TGTGCCTGGAGTGTATTTGTAGGGGGCACCGGGGAGCTGTTTTTT. This encodes CAWSVFVGGTGELFF.

This chain links TRBV3-1 (or the pseudogene TRBV3-2) with TRBJ2-5, with TRBD2 matching over 10 bases. V was pared by 3 bases and J by 5 bases, with 21 bases of the junction left unmatched. Looked up from germline, CDR1 is LGHDT and CDR2 is YNNKEL (reference sequence). The CDR3 runs 20 residues. The CDR3 sequence: CASSQERELAGVGARETQYF. The CDR3, as DNA: TGTGCCAGCAGCCAGGAGAGGGAGCTAGCGGGAGTGGGGGCCAGGGAGACCCAGTACTTC.

This chain uses TRBV30 with TRBJ2-1, with D tentatively TRBD2 (6 bases). Between the trimmed V and J ends, which lost 2 bases and 6 bases, there was a span of 11 bases. Per the germline V gene, CDR1 is GTSNPN and CDR2 is SVGIG (reference sequence). The CDR3 loop spans 13 amino acids. Here the CDR3 reads CAWSRRGRNEQFF. CDR3 DNA: TGTGCCTGGAGTCGGCGGGGACGCAATGAGCAGTTCTTC.

The chain carries TRBV12-3 or TRBV12-4 and TRBJ1-1; no definite D call. This CDR3 region has 13 residues. V was pared by 6 bases and J by 6 bases, with 14 bases between. The CDR3 reads CASSPGSFPEAFF. CDR3 nucleotide sequence: TGTGCCAGCAGCCCCGGGTCGTTCCCTGAAGCTTTCTTT.

The rearrangement joins TRBV27 to TRBJ1-1; no clear D gene. Germline V gene sequence: CDR1 MNHEY, CDR2 SMNVEV (reference sequence). The CDR3 contains 14 residues. V was clipped by 2 bases and J by 5 bases, with 12 bases between them. CDR3 nucleotides: TGTGCCAGCAGTTTACTAGGTATGGCGACTGAAGCTTTCTTT. Translating gives CASSLLGMATEAFF.

The rearrangement joins TRBV28 to TRBJ2-2; 8 bases line up with TRBD2. CDR3 length: 17 residues. Germline V gives CDR1 MDHEN, CDR2 SYDVKM. With 7 bases clipped from V and 0 bases from J, the junction kept 10 bases outside the gene matches. The chain's CDR3 is CASTPAGDLSNTGELFF. In nucleotides, the CDR3 is TGTGCCAGCACCCCAGCGGGAGATTTGTCGAACACCGGGGAGCTGTTTTTT.

The chain employs TRBV7-6 and TRBJ1-1; tentative D call: TRBD1 (6 bases). V gave up 0 bases and J gave up 4 bases, with 9 bases separating them. Per the germline V gene, CDR1 is SGHVS and CDR2 is FNYEAQ. The length of the CDR3 is 14 residues. CDR3 sequence: CASSLAPGVTEAFF. In DNA form, the CDR3 reads TGTGCCAGCAGCTTAGCGCCAGGGGTCACTGAAGCTTTCTTT.

V is TRBV4-1 and J is TRBJ2-2, with D possibly matching TRBD2 (5 bases). Trimming shortened V by 0 bases and J by 5 bases, and 16 bases separated the two germline ends. The germline CDR1 and CDR2 sequences are MGHRA and YSYEKL. CDR3 length: 17 residues. Here the CDR3 reads CASSQEGRAYPTGELFF. CDR3 nucleotide sequence: TGCGCCAGCAGCCAAGAAGGGCGGGCGTATCCGACCGGGGAGCTGTTTTTT.

The chain recombines TRBV29-1 with TRBJ1-4; D may be TRBD1 (6 bases). Germline V gene lookup returns CDR1 SQVTM and CDR2 ANQGSEA. This CDR3 comprises 12 residues. Trimming removed 3 bases from V and 6 bases from J, with 8 bases in between. The CDR3 region is CSVEAGDEKLFF. The DNA of the CDR3 is TGCAGCGTTGAGGCAGGGGATGAAAAACTGTTTTTT.

The V and J genes are TRBV24-1 and TRBJ2-1; TRBD1 might be the D (6 bases). CDR3 length equals 12 residues. Trimming shortened V by 7 bases and J by 10 bases, and 13 bases separated the two germline ends. Germline CDR1 reads KGHDR; CDR2 reads SFDVKD. The CDR3 DNA reads as TGTGCCACCAGGGGACCAGGGGAAGAGCAGTTCTTC. Translated: CATRGPGEEQFF.

The chain employs TRBV9 and TRBJ2-7; tentatively, D is TRBD2 (5 bases). V was clipped by 0 bases and J by 3 bases, with 13 bases between them. CDR3 length: 15 amino acids. Germline V gene sequence: CDR1 SGDLS, CDR2 YYNGEE. In DNA form, the CDR3 reads TGTGCCAGCAGCGTAGCGGGTGGGAGTCGCTACGAGCAGTACTTC. It yields the protein CASSVAGGSRYEQYF.

The chain recombines TRBV19 with TRBJ2-1; 7 bases align to TRBD2. Germline CDR1 LNHDA, CDR2 SQIVND (reference sequence). This CDR3 has 16 amino acids. V was clipped by 6 bases and J by 1 base; unmatched bases: 9. CDR3 amino acids: CASRPPAAGSYNEQFF. In DNA, the CDR3 is TGTGCCAGTAGACCTCCAGCAGCGGGATCCTACAATGAGCAGTTCTTC.

This chain connects TRBV9 to TRBJ1-5, with TRBD1 identical over 7 bases. The CDR3 is 15 residues long. The V gene's germline CDR1 is SGDLS and CDR2 YYNGEE. With V trimmed by 3 bases and J by 2 bases, 5 bases remained unmatched. CDR3 sequence reads: CASSATGTGNQPQHF. CDR3 nucleotides: TGTGCCAGCAGCGCAACCGGGACAGGCAATCAGCCCCAGCATTTT.

V is TRBV4-1 and J is TRBJ1-1; 7 bases line up with TRBD1. The V segment lost 0 bases and the J segment 5 bases; nucleotides outside the gene matches: 6. Per the germline V gene, CDR1 is MGHRA and CDR2 is YSYEKL. The CDR3 has 15 residues. The CDR3 is CASSQDGGGLTEAFF. The CDR3 nucleotides are TGCGCCAGCAGCCAAGATGGAGGGGGCTTAACTGAAGCTTTCTTT.

The chain joins TRBV3-1 (or the pseudogene TRBV3-2) to TRBJ1-5; a weak D match, TRBD1 (5 bases). This CDR3 has 16 residues. Per germline, CDR1 LGHDT and CDR2 YNNKEL (reference sequence). The V end lost 1 base, the J end lost 4 bases, and 14 bases lay between the germline ends. CDR3 sequence: CASSQGGVGKNQPQHF. In DNA, the CDR3 is TGTGCCAGCAGCCAAGGGGGGGTGGGGAAGAATCAGCCCCAGCATTTT.

The J gene is TRBJ2-1, the V gene TRBV2; 7 positions match TRBD2. Per the germline V gene, CDR1 is SNHLY and CDR2 is FYNNEI. V was pared by 7 bases and J by 6 bases, with 6 bases of the junction left unmatched. There are 13 residues in the CDR3. CDR3 amino acids: CASKASGPNEQFF. DNA for the CDR3: TGTGCCAGCAAGGCTAGCGGCCCCAATGAGCAGTTCTTC.

V usage is TRBV28 and J usage is TRBJ1-4; the D is unclear. V was pared by 3 bases and J by 4 bases, with 9 bases between. The CDR3 consists of 14 residues. CDR1 and CDR2 (germline): MDHEN, SYDVKM. The CDR3 sequence: CASSFQQLNEKLFF. The CDR3 nucleotides are TGTGCCAGCAGTTTCCAACAGCTTAATGAAAAACTGTTTTTT. The variable domain in full, completed from reference TRBV28 and TRBJ1-4, reads DVKVTQSSRYLVKRTGEKVFLECVQDMDHENMFWYRQDPGLGLRLIYFSYDVKMKEKGDIPEGYSVSREKKERFSLILESASTNQTSMYLCASSFQQLNEKLFFGSGTQLSVL.

This clone appeared a single time. V is TRBV28 and J is TRBJ2-1; TRBD1 agrees at 9 bases. The CDR3 is 14 residues long. CDR1 is MDHEN, CDR2 SYDVKM, per germline. V shed 6 bases, J shed 10 bases, and the junction held 10 bases outside the gene matches. CDR3 nucleotides: TGTGCCAGCAGCGTTGGGACAGGGTTGTTGGAGCAGTTCTTC. It encodes CASSVGTGLLEQFF.